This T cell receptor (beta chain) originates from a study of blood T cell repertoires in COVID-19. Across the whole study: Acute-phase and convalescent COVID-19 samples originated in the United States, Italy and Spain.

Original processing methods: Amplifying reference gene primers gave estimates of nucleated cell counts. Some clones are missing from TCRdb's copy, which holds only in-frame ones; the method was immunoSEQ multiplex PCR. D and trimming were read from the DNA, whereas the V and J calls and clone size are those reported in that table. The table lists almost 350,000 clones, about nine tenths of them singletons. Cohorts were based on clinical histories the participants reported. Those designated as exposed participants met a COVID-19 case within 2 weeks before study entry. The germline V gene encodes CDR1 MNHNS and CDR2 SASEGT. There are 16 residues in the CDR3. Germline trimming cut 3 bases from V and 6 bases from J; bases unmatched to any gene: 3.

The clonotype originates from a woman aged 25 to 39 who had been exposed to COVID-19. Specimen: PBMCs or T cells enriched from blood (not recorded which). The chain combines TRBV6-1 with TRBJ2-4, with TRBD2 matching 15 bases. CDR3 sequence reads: CASSDGGLAGGNIQYF. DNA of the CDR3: TGTGCCAGCAGTGATGGGGGACTAGCGGGAGGAAACATTCAGTACTTC.